This T cell receptor (beta chain) comes out of a study of cytomegalovirus exposure and HLA in healthy donors. Study context: An early release of data contained 80 million to 85 million unique TCRs, which came from HLA-typed donors.

General study points: As confirmed in vitro, three CMV-associated chains were specific for CMV antigens.

As regards this clone: Its antigen is not identified.

It was with 60 Vbeta and 13 Jbeta primers that the PCR ran. Produced via immunoSEQ multiplex PCR; TCRdb's table is partial and in-frame only. The table records fewer than 350,000 clones, 80% to 90% of them present only once. The V gene lost 10 bases and the J gene lost 0 bases, with 12 bases spanning the gap. The CDR3 contains 14 residues. Germline-derived CDR1 and CDR2 are MNHEY and SVGAGI. The chain is built from TRBV6-5 and TRBJ1-4, with TRBD1 as a possible D gene (6 bases). The specimen was PBMCs. The source of this sequence is a woman aged 18-29 years in good health and CMV-seronegative. The CDR3 DNA reads TGTGCCACCCAGGGGATAGCAACTAATGAAAAACTGTTTTTT. Translating it yields CATQGIATNEKLFF.